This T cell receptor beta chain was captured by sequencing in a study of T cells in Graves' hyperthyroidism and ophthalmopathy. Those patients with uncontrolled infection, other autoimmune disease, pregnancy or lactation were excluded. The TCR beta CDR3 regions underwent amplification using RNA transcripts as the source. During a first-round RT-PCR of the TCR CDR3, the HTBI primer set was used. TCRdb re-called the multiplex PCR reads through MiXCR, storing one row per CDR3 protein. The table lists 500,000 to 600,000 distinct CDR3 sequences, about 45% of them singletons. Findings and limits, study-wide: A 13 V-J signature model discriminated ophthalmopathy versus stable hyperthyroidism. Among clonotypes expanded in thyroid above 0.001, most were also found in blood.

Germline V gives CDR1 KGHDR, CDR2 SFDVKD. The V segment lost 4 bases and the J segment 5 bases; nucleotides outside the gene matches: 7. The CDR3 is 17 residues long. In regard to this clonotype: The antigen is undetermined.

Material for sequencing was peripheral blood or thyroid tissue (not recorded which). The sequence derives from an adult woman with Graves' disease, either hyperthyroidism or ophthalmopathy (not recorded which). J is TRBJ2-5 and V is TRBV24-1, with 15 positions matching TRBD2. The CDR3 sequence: CATSEFAGTSGGETQYF. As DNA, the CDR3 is TGTGCCACCAGTGAATTCGCCGGGACTAGCGGGGGGGAGACCCAGTACTTC.